The 8 T cell receptor beta chains below come from one sample, sequenced in a study of cytomegalovirus exposure and HLA in healthy donors. Both 60 Vbeta primers and 13 Jbeta primers went into the PCR. The method was immunoSEQ multiplex PCR; TCRdb's version includes in-frame clones alone and lacks a portion of them. This sample has around 200,000 clones; approximately 83% occur once, and the top ten carry over 1.1%. Sequencing was performed on PBMCs. Source of these receptors: a girl between 5 and 17 years old in good health and CMV-seronegative.

The chain carries TRBV28 and TRBJ1-2, with D possibly being TRBD1 (5 bases). The germline gives CDR1 MDHEN, CDR2 SYDVKM. This CDR3 contains 13 residues. V lost 5 bases and J lost 4, with 11 bases in between. The CDR3 reads CASSVPQGYGYTF. CDR3 DNA sequence: TGTGCCAGCAGTGTTCCCCAGGGCTATGGCTACACCTTC.

This clone was counted only a few times. V and J are TRBV28 and TRBJ2-7; 8 bases are a match to TRBD1. V shed 7 bases, J shed 3 bases, and the junction held 8 bases outside the gene matches. The CDR3 is 14 residues long. Per germline, CDR1 MDHEN and CDR2 SYDVKM. The chain's CDR3 is CASIPQGAYYEQYF. The CDR3 coding sequence is TGTGCCAGCATACCCCAGGGGGCCTACTACGAGCAGTACTTC.

This sequence joins TRBV5-6 and TRBJ2-5; 8 bases align to TRBD2. Losses at the gene ends were 4 bases for V and 4 bases for J; bases not matched to a gene: 12. The germline CDR1 and CDR2 sequences are SGHDT and YYEEEE. This CDR3 spans 16 amino acids. The chain's CDR3 is CASSRRGAGSGETQYF. CDR3 DNA: TGTGCCAGCAGCCGGCGGGGGGCGGGGTCGGGAGAGACCCAGTACTTC.

The chain carries TRBV28 and TRBJ1-3, with D possibly matching TRBD1 (5 bases). Between the trimmed V and J ends, which lost 4 bases and 2 bases, there was a span of 15 bases. Germline CDR1 MDHEN, CDR2 SYDVKM. The CDR3 is 16 residues long. The CDR3 nucleotides read TGTGCCAGCAGTTCCCCCGGGGGAGGGGCTGGAAACACCATATATTTT. Amino acids: CASSSPGGGAGNTIYF. The full variable domain, rest sourced from reference TRBV28 and TRBJ1-3, is DVKVTQSSRYLVKRTGEKVFLECVQDMDHENMFWYRQDPGLGLRLIYFSYDVKMKEKGDIPEGYSVSREKKERFSLILESASTNQTSMYLCASSSPGGGAGNTIYFGEGSWLTVV.

The chain combines TRBV5-8 with TRBJ2-6, with TRBD1 as a possible D gene (5 bases). CDR3 size: 17 residues. Germline assignment: CDR1 SGHTS and CDR2 YDEGEE. Trimming took off 0 bases at V and 3 bases at J, with 13 bases between the two ends. CDR3 DNA: TGTGCCAGCAGCTTGGTGGCAGGGTTGTATGGGGCCAACGTCCTGACTTTC. It encodes CASSLVAGLYGANVLTF.

The V and J genes are TRBV7-2 and TRBJ2-7, with 14 bases identical to TRBD2. V lost 3 bases, J lost 6 bases, and 4 bases stayed unmatched. Germline CDR1 reads SGHTA; CDR2 reads FQGNSA. This CDR3 is 15 amino acids long. DNA of the CDR3: TGTGCCAGCAGCTTGACTAGCGGGGGGGCCTCCGAGCAGTACTTC. Protein product: CASSLTSGGASEQYF. The entire variable domain, with the rest obtained from reference TRBV7-2 and TRBJ2-7, is as follows: GAGVSQSPSNKVTEKGKDVELRCDPISGHTALYWYRQSLGQGLEFLIYFQGNSAPDKSGLPSDRFSAERTGGSVSTLTIQRTQQEDSAVYLCASSLTSGGASEQYFGPGTRLTVT.

CDR3: CASSSAFLANTGELFF. CDR3 DNA sequence: TGTGCCAGCAGCTCCGCGTTCCTCGCGAACACCGGGGAGCTGTTTTTT. V is TRBV7-2 and J is TRBJ2-2; the D is unclear. Trimming stripped 4 bases from V and 0 bases from J, with 12 bases between. The CDR3 spans 16 residues. Germline values: CDR1 SGHTA, CDR2 FQGNSA. Filled out from reference TRBV7-2 and TRBJ2-2, the complete variable domain reads GAGVSQSPSNKVTEKGKDVELRCDPISGHTALYWYRQSLGQGLEFLIYFQGNSAPDKSGLPSDRFSAERTGGSVSTLTIQRTQQEDSAVYLCASSSAFLANTGELFFGEGSRLTVL.

The chain joins TRBV5-1 to TRBJ2-1, with D tentatively TRBD2 (5 bases). Germline loops: CDR1 SGHRS, CDR2 YFSETQ. This CDR3 contains 18 residues. V lost 6 bases, J lost 0 bases, and 22 bases lay in between. CDR3 sequence: CASNRVLASSVSYNEQFF. The CDR3 bases are TGCGCCAGCAATAGAGTGCTAGCCTCCTCGGTCTCCTACAATGAGCAGTTCTTC.